This passage covers 28 T cell receptor beta chains from one sample sequenced in a study of response to subunit inactivated influenza vaccine. TCRdb analysed the RT-PCR reads with MiXCR anew, one entry per CDR3 protein. Here the sample spans more than 450,000 distinct CDR3 sequences, less than 10% being singletons. The sample in question was PBMCs from blood, obtained less than 30 months after vaccination. The receptors come from a man in his fifties or sixties who received an inactivated influenza vaccine.

V and J are TRBV5-4 and TRBJ1-6; D is possibly TRBD1 (6 bases). The germline V gene has CDR1 SGHNT and CDR2 YYREEE (reference sequence). V was clipped by 4 bases and J by 7 bases, with 18 bases between them. The CDR3 covers 16 residues. The CDR3 is CASSTIHDRMNSPLHF. In DNA, the CDR3 is TGTGCCAGCAGCACTATTCACGACAGGATGAATTCACCCCTCCACTTT.

In its sample, this clonotype was seen many times. The V gene is TRBV20-1, the J gene TRBJ2-1; no definite D call. The CDR3 contains 11 residues. Germline V gene sequence: CDR1 DFQATT, CDR2 SNEGSKA (reference sequence). Trimming pared 0 bases from V and 9 bases from J, leaving 6 bases between. CDR3 in DNA: TGCAGTGCTAGAGATTTGGCTGAGCAGTTCTTC. Its protein product is CSARDLAEQFF.

This clonotype was seen at least ten times. The chain carries TRBV7-8 and TRBJ2-1; 11 nucleotides align to TRBD2. In germline, CDR1 is SGHVS, CDR2 FQNEAQ. Trimming took 5 bases from V and 4 from J; bases not matched to a gene: 7. The CDR3 loop spans 16 amino acids. The CDR3 reads CASSILAGEKYNEQFF. The CDR3 region has the DNA TGTGCCAGCAGCATACTAGCGGGGGAAAAATACAATGAGCAGTTCTTC.

This clonotype was counted at least ten times. The chain links TRBV5-6 to TRBJ2-7; D perhaps matches TRBD1 (6 bases). Germline V gene lookup returns CDR1 SGHDT and CDR2 YYEEEE. V was clipped by 1 base and J by 0 bases, with 11 bases between them. This CDR3 region has 15 residues. The CDR3 DNA sequence: TGTGCCAGCAGCTTGCTAGGACAGAACTCCTACGAGCAGTACTTC. This codes for CASSLLGQNSYEQYF. Full variable domain (remainder filled in from reference TRBV5-6 and TRBJ2-7): DAGVTQSPTHLIKTRGQQVTLRCSPKSGHDTVSWYQQALGQGPQFIFQYYEEEERQRGNFPDRFSGHQFPNYSSELNVNALLLGDSALYLCASSLLGQNSYEQYFGPGTRLTVT.

Many counts were recorded for this clonotype. V usage is TRBV12-3 or TRBV12-4 and J usage is TRBJ2-2; unclear D gene. V lost 5 bases to trimming and J lost 1 base, with 11 bases between them. The CDR3 contains 15 residues. The CDR3 here is CASSIGQRNTGELFF. In nucleotides, the CDR3 is TGTGCCAGCAGTATCGGGCAGCGGAACACCGGGGAGCTGTTTTTT.

At least ten counts were recorded for this clonotype. V is TRBV20-1 and J is TRBJ2-2, with 8 bases identical to TRBD1. Germline CDR1 DFQATT, CDR2 SNEGSKA (reference sequence). The V and J ends lost 6 bases and 9 bases, in that order; junction bases with no gene match: 15. This CDR3 contains 15 residues. The CDR3 reads CSANGQGDGLRELFF. CDR3 bases: TGCAGTGCGAACGGACAGGGAGATGGACTACGGGAGCTGTTTTTT.

This clonotype was observed a few times. V and J are TRBV11-2 and TRBJ2-3, with 7 bases fitting TRBD1. This CDR3 has 18 residues. Germline CDR1 is SGHAT and CDR2 is FQNNGV. Unmatched junction bases numbered 14, after V lost 1 base and J lost 4 bases. CDR3 DNA: TGTGCCAGCAGCTTAGGGGGTTTATGGGGACAGATTCCAGATACGCAGTATTTT. Encoded protein: CASSLGGLWGQIPDTQYF. The complete variable domain, with remaining parts taken from reference TRBV11-2 and TRBJ2-3, reads EAGVAQSPRYKIIEKRQSVAFWCNPISGHATLYWYQQILGQGPKLLIQFQNNGVVDDSQLPKDRFSAERLKGVDSTLKIQPAKLEDSAVYLCASSLGGLWGQIPDTQYFGPGTRLTVL.

Notes on this clonotype: A read error may produce the germline difference seen at one junction end. V usage is TRBV7-2 and J usage is TRBJ2-1; a weak D match, TRBD2 (6 bases). Germline loops: CDR1 SGHTA, CDR2 FQGNSA. CDR3 length: 15 residues. The CDR3 DNA reads as TGTGCCAGCGGCTTATCTGGCGGGGTTTACAATGAGCAGTTCTTC. Translated: CASGLSGGVYNEQFF.

The genes are TRBV28 and TRBJ2-7; 8 nucleotides align to TRBD2. CDR1 and CDR2 from the germline V gene are MDHEN and SYDVKM. The CDR3 has 13 residues. The V gene end was trimmed by 6 bases and the J gene end by 4 bases; junction bases not matched to a gene: 5. The CDR3 DNA is TGTGCCAGCAGGCGTAGCGGGACTTACGAGCAGTACTTC. Protein sequence: CASRRSGTYEQYF.

This clonotype was recorded many times. The V call is TRBV6-5, the J call TRBJ2-3; 12 bases are a match to TRBD2. Per the germline V gene, CDR1 is MNHEY and CDR2 is SVGAGI. J gave up 4 bases and V 4 bases, and 0 bases lay outside the gene matches. The CDR3 runs 14 residues. CDR3 residues: CASSSSGRADTQYF. CDR3 coding DNA: TGTGCCAGCAGTTCTAGCGGGAGGGCAGATACGCAGTATTTT.

This sequence joins TRBV7-9 and TRBJ2-3; D is unclear. Germline-derived CDR1 and CDR2 are SEHNR and FQNEAQ (reference sequence). The germline V and J ends were trimmed by 6 bases and 5 bases, with 9 bases remaining between them. This CDR3 comprises 12 residues. In DNA, the CDR3 is TGTGCCAGCAGTCGGAGCCAAGATACGCAGTATTTT. Residues: CASSRSQDTQYF.

This clonotype was seen many times. The rearrangement uses TRBV12-3 or TRBV12-4 and TRBJ2-2; tentative D call: TRBD2 (5 bases). CDR3 length: 15 amino acids. V lost 2 bases and J 5 bases, leaving 12 bases between the germline ends. CDR3 loop: CASSLRRAGTGELFF. DNA of the CDR3: TGTGCCAGCAGTTTACGGCGGGCCGGGACCGGGGAGCTGTTTTTT.

This clonotype was recorded at least ten times. The chain carries TRBV28 and TRBJ2-5; D call uncertain. Germline values: CDR1 MDHEN, CDR2 SYDVKM. The CDR3 has 14 amino acids. The V end lost 1 base, the J end lost 1 base, and 7 bases lay between the germline ends. CDR3 protein: CASSLFGSQETQYF. The CDR3 DNA follows: TGTGCCAGCAGTTTATTTGGCAGCCAAGAGACCCAGTACTTC.

The chain joins TRBV9 to TRBJ1-1, with TRBD1 identical over 9 bases. CDR1 is SGDLS, CDR2 YYNGEE, per germline. Trimming removed 2 bases from V and 5 bases from J; junction bases left unmatched: 7. This CDR3 contains 15 residues. The CDR3 DNA follows: TGTGCCAGCAGCGTCCAAGCGGGACAGGGAACTGAAGCTTTCTTT. Protein: CASSVQAGQGTEAFF.

CDR3 sequence reads: CASSLSTGHPIYNEQFF. In DNA form, the CDR3 reads TGTGCCAGCAGCCTGAGTACGGGACACCCGATCTACAATGAGCAGTTCTTC. The rearrangement links TRBV5-5 to TRBJ2-1; weak D call: TRBD1 (6 bases). The CDR3 sequence is 17 residues long. Germline CDR1 reads SGHKS; CDR2 reads YYEKEE (reference sequence). The ends were cut back, 4 bases at V and 3 bases at J, with 20 bases in the middle.

In this sample, this clonotype turned up many times. The rearrangement uses TRBV7-9 and TRBJ1-6, with 8 positions matching TRBD1. CDR1 is SEHNR, CDR2 FQNEAQ, per germline (reference sequence). V shed 4 bases and J 5 bases; nucleotides not matched to a gene: 1. The CDR3 loop spans 14 amino acids. DNA for the CDR3: TGTGCCAGCAGCTCGGGACAGGATAATTCACCCCTCCACTTT. As protein: CASSSGQDNSPLHF.

The table lists this clonotype with a few counts. This rearrangement joins TRBV29-1 to TRBJ2-7, with 12 bases identical to TRBD2. Germline CDR1 is SQVTM and CDR2 is ANQGSEA. Germline trimming cut 7 bases from V and 2 bases from J; bases unmatched to any gene: 3. The CDR3 is 13 residues long. CDR3 nucleotide sequence: TGCAGCGCGGGGACTAGCGGGCCCTACGAGCAGTACTTC. Amino acid sequence: CSAGTSGPYEQYF.

The chain has TRBV5-1 and TRBJ2-7; D is unclear. Germline CDR1 and CDR2: SGHRS and YFSETQ. The CDR3 runs 11 residues. V was shortened by 3 bases and J by 3 bases, with 4 bases between the two germline ends. The CDR3 bases are TGCGCCAGCAGCTCCGACTACGAGCAGTACGTC. Protein: CASSSDYEQYV.

There are a few counts of this clonotype. The V gene is TRBV24-1, the J gene TRBJ2-1; D might be TRBD2 (6 bases). V shed 4 bases and J shed 5 bases, with 23 bases lying between them. The CDR3 sequence is 18 residues long. Germline CDR1 and CDR2: KGHDR and SFDVKD. The CDR3: CATSEPSVAAGFDNEQFF. The CDR3 DNA reads as TGTGCCACCAGTGAGCCCTCGGTCGCAGCGGGTTTCGACAATGAGCAGTTCTTC.

This clonotype was counted at least ten times. This chain connects TRBV20-1 to TRBJ1-2, with D hard to call. Germline CDR1 and CDR2: DFQATT and SNEGSKA (reference sequence). V was shortened by 0 bases and J by 4 bases, with 15 bases between the two germline ends. This CDR3 has 15 amino acids. The CDR3 DNA is TGCAGTGCTAGAGATTTTGGCACGACGGGCTATGGCTACACCTTC. It encodes CSARDFGTTGYGYTF.

This clonotype was detected many times. This chain joins TRBV29-1 and TRBJ1-2; tentative D call: TRBD1 (5 bases). Trimming stripped 6 bases from V and 6 bases from J, with 23 bases between. CDR1 and CDR2 (germline): SQVTM, ANQGSEA. This CDR3 is 15 amino acids long. CDR3 sequence (DNA): TGCAGCGTGGACACCCCGGCCGATAGGGTACATGGCTACACCTTC. Translated, it gives CSVDTPADRVHGYTF.

Only a few counts were recorded for this clonotype. The genes are TRBV28 and TRBJ2-7; the D gene is possibly TRBD1 (6 bases). Germline CDR1 MDHEN, CDR2 SYDVKM. V was clipped by 2 bases and J by 3 bases, with 8 bases between them. The CDR3 has 13 amino acids. DNA of the CDR3: TGTGCCAGCAGTTTACGGACAGACTACGAGCAGTACTTC. Its protein is CASSLRTDYEQYF.

This clonotype was seen a handful of times. J is TRBJ1-6 and V is TRBV4-1; possibly TRBD1 for D (5 bases). The CDR3 covers 15 residues. In germline, CDR1 is MGHRA, CDR2 YSYEKL. Trimming shortened V by 0 bases and J by 7 bases, and 10 bases separated the two germline ends. CDR3 bases: TGCGCCAGCAGCCAAGAATCGGGGACCAATTCACCCCTCCACTTT. Translating it yields CASSQESGTNSPLHF.

This clonotype has ten or more counts. The rearrangement links TRBV4-3 to TRBJ1-1; D uncertain. The CDR3 totals 15 residues. Germline CDR1 reads LGHNA; CDR2 reads YSLEER. V was clipped by 1 base and J by 6 bases, with 15 bases between them. The CDR3 DNA follows: TGCGCCAGCAGCCAAGGATTTCAGGACGCGGCTGAAGCTTTCTTT. This gives the protein CASSQGFQDAAEAFF.

This chain joins TRBV4-3 and TRBJ1-3; a weak D match, TRBD1 (6 bases). CDR1 and CDR2 (germline): LGHNA, YSLEER. The CDR3 covers 16 residues. V was shortened by 0 bases and J by 3 bases, with 12 bases between the two germline ends. The CDR3 sequence: CASSQDGQSFGNTIYF. CDR3 DNA sequence: TGCGCCAGCAGCCAAGACGGACAGTCGTTTGGAAACACCATATATTTT.

The J gene is TRBJ2-7, the V gene TRBV5-5; 7 nucleotides line up with TRBD1. Germline V lookup: CDR1 SGHKS, CDR2 YYEKEE (reference sequence). The ends lost 4 bases at V and 2 bases at J; junction bases unmatched: 6. The CDR3 has 14 residues. The CDR3 DNA reads as TGTGCCAGCAGCGACCGGGACAGAACCTACGAGCAGTACTTC. Translated: CASSDRDRTYEQYF.

The gene calls are TRBV10-3 and TRBJ2-1; 9 bases are shared with TRBD1. The V gene end was trimmed by 5 bases and the J gene end by 7 bases; junction bases not matched to a gene: 24. This CDR3 region has 20 residues. CDR1 is ENHRY and CDR2 is SYGVKD in the germline V gene. CDR3 DNA: TGTGCCATCAGTTTAACATGGACAGGGGTGAGGGAGGGCCGAGGGAATGAGCAGTTCTTC. Its protein product is CAISLTWTGVREGRGNEQFF.

The V and J genes are TRBV20-1 and TRBJ2-7; TRBD2 matches at 9 bases. The CDR3 has 16 residues. Germline CDR1 DFQATT, CDR2 SNEGSKA (reference sequence). V shed 1 base, J shed 3 bases, and the junction held 10 bases outside the gene matches. The CDR3 spells CSARGGVAGEYYEQYF. The CDR3 nucleotides read TGCAGTGCTAGAGGGGGGGTAGCGGGGGAATACTACGAGCAGTACTTC.